This T cell receptor (beta chain) is drawn from a study of T-cell memory formation after mild COVID-19. Study background: TCR clustering was largely donor specific.

TCRdb reanalysed the 5' RACE reads using MiXCR and keeps one entry per CDR3 protein. The sample carries about 620,000 distinct CDR3 sequences, approximately 19% recorded once. V gave up 5 bases and J gave up 3 bases; unmatched junction bases: 9. CDR3 length: 15 residues. Germline loops: CDR1 MNHEY, CDR2 SVGEGT. The sequencing input was PBMCs or a T cell subset sorted from them (not recorded which). The clonotype originates from an adult woman who had mild COVID-19 (a few samples of this study predate the infection). Cell type and time point are not known. This sequence joins TRBV6-2 or TRBV6-3 and TRBJ2-7; the match to TRBD1 covers 8 bases. CDR3 bases: TGTGCCAGCAGTCGCCCGGGCGACAGGGGCTACGAGCAGTACTTC. It codes for CASSRPGDRGYEQYF.